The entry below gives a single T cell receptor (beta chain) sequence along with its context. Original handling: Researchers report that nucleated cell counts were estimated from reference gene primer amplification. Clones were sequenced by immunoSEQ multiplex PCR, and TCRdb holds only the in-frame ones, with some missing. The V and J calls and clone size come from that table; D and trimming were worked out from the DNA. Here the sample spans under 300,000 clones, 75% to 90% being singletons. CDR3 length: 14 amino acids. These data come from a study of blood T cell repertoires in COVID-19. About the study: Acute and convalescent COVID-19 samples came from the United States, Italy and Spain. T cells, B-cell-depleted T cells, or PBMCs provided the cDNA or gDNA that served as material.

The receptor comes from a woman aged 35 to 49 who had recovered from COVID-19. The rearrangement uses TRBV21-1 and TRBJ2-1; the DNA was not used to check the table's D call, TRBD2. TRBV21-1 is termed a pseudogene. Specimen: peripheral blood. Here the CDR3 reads CASSIAGGWNEQFF. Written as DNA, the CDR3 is TGTGCCAGCAGCATCGCGGGAGGGTGGAATGAGCAGTTCTTC.